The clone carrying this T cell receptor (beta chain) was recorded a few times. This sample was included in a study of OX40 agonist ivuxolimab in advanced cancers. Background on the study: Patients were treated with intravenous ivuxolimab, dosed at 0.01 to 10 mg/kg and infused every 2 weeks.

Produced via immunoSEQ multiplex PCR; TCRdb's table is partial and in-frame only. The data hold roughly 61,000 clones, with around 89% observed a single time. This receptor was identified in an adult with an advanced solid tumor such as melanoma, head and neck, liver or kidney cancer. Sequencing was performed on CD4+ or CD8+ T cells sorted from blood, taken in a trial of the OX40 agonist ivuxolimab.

This CDR3 reads CASSSYSGGVNNEQFF. In DNA form, the CDR3 reads TGCGCCAGCAGCTCCTATAGCGGGGGCGTGAACAATGAGCAGTTCTTC. The rearrangement links TRBV5-1 to TRBJ2-1; 9 bases agree with TRBD2. The CDR3 has 16 residues. Germline trimming cut 3 bases from V and 5 bases from J; bases unmatched to any gene: 9. Germline V lookup: CDR1 SGHRS, CDR2 YFSETQ.